A single sample gave rise to the 14 T cell receptor beta chains below, sequenced in a study of human T cells and chemical hapten exposure. TCRdb reprocessed the 5' RACE reads via MiXCR and lists one record per CDR3 protein. The sample shows tens of thousands of distinct CDR3 sequences, approximately 8% of them seen only once. The study extracted total RNA from unfractionated whole blood. The receptors here all came from a male donor in good health.

This clonotype has more than one count but fewer than ten. One end of the junction does not line up with germline, which may come from a read error. The chain links TRBV7-1 to TRBJ2-1, with 8 bases that match TRBD2. TRBV7-1 counts as an open reading frame of uncertain function. The CDR3 totals 15 residues. CDR3 sequence: CASRSAGVGYNEQFF. In nucleotides, the CDR3 is TGTGCCAGCAGGTCAGCGGGGGTCGGCTACAATGAGCAGTTCTTC.

The chain combines TRBV20-1 with TRBJ2-1; D call uncertain. Germline CDR1 is DFQATT and CDR2 is SNEGSKA (reference sequence). This CDR3 has 11 amino acids. Trimming took 0 bases from V and 6 from J, leaving 3 bases between them. The CDR3 protein is CSARDFNEQFF. For the CDR3, the DNA is TGCAGTGCTAGAGACTTCAATGAGCAGTTCTTC.

This clonotype was seen more than once but under ten times. V usage is TRBV12-3 or TRBV12-4 and J usage is TRBJ2-5; D unclear. Trimming cost V 8 bases and J 5 bases, with 15 bases left between them. The length of the CDR3 is 13 residues. The CDR3 loop is CASQARMDETQYF. For the CDR3, the DNA is TGTGCCAGCCAGGCTAGGATGGATGAGACCCAGTACTTC.

CDR3 sequence (DNA): TGTGCCAGCAGCCCCGACAGGGCCAAGTACAATGAGCAGTTCTTC. This sequence encodes CASSPDRAKYNEQFF. J is TRBJ2-1 and V is TRBV27, with 7 bases matching TRBD1. This CDR3 spans 15 amino acids. Trimming removed 6 bases from V and 4 bases from J; junction bases left unmatched: 9. Germline loops: CDR1 MNHEY, CDR2 SMNVEV (reference sequence).

This clonotype was observed many times. The chain has TRBV12-3 or TRBV12-4 and TRBJ2-7; TRBD2 matches 10 bases. V lost 7 bases, J lost 2 bases, and 5 bases stayed unmatched. This CDR3 spans 14 amino acids. CDR3 amino acids: CASTLGLAAYEQYF. The CDR3 DNA reads as TGTGCCAGCACCCTCGGACTAGCGGCCTACGAGCAGTACTTC.

J is TRBJ2-1 and V is TRBV5-1, with D hard to call. The CDR3 runs to 14 residues. CDR1 and CDR2 from the germline V gene are SGHRS and YFSETQ. V was shortened by 6 bases and J by 0 bases, with 10 bases between the two germline ends. CDR3 sequence (DNA): TGCGCCAGCACTTCGGACGTCTCCTACAATGAGCAGTTCTTC. It translates to CASTSDVSYNEQFF.

Many counts were recorded for this clonotype. The chain employs TRBV6-5 and TRBJ1-1, with 8 bases identical to TRBD1. V was pared by 2 bases and J by 5 bases, with 10 bases of the junction left unmatched. In germline, CDR1 is MNHEY, CDR2 SVGAGI. The CDR3 is 16 amino acids. The CDR3 nucleotides read TGTGCCAGCAGTTACAGGGCGGCAGGGGGCCGGACTGAAGCTTTCTTT. Protein sequence: CASSYRAAGGRTEAFF.

This clonotype was counted between two and nine times. The rearrangement uses TRBV7-3 and TRBJ1-1, with D unclear. Germline V gives CDR1 SGHTA, CDR2 FQGTGA. With 1 base removed from V and 1 base from J, the gap between germline ends came to 7 bases. The CDR3 totals 14 residues. The CDR3 reads CASSLIPGNTEAFF. The CDR3 DNA reads as TGTGCCAGCAGCTTAATCCCCGGGAACACTGAAGCTTTCTTT.

This clonotype was observed a few times. The chain recombines TRBV12-3 or TRBV12-4 with TRBJ1-1; the D is unclear. This CDR3 is built from 15 residues. V gave up 3 bases and J gave up 4 bases, with 15 bases separating them. Here the CDR3 reads CASSLISGGSTEAFF. The CDR3 region has the DNA TGTGCCAGCAGTTTGATATCGGGAGGGAGCACTGAAGCTTTCTTT.

The chain is built from TRBV5-6 and TRBJ1-1, with 9 bases aligning to TRBD1. V gave up 0 bases and J gave up 5 bases; unmatched junction bases: 5. This CDR3 is 15 amino acids long. The germline CDR1 and CDR2 sequences are SGHDT and YYEEEE. In DNA form, the CDR3 reads TGTGCCAGCAGCTTGGCTGGACAGGGGAGTACTGAAGCTTTCTTT. As protein: CASSLAGQGSTEAFF.

This clonotype was counted ten times or more. The chain joins TRBV12-3 or TRBV12-4 to TRBJ2-7; no firm D call. This CDR3 has 12 amino acids. V gave up 4 bases and J gave up 1 base, with 5 bases separating them. CDR3 DNA: TGTGCCAGCAGTTCCCAGTCCTACGAGCAGTACTTC. Encoded protein: CASSSQSYEQYF.

V gene TRBV5-1 combines with J gene TRBJ2-6; no firm D call. The germline V and J ends were trimmed by 0 bases and 4 bases, with 14 bases remaining between them. CDR1 is SGHRS and CDR2 is YFSETQ in the germline V gene. The CDR3 has 17 residues. CDR3 loop: CASSLAGRRTGANVLTF. CDR3 bases: TGCGCCAGCAGCTTGGCCGGAAGGAGAACCGGGGCCAACGTCCTGACTTTC.

This clonotype has at least ten counts. This chain uses TRBV5-1 with TRBJ1-1; no clear D gene. This CDR3 has 14 amino acids. CDR1 is SGHRS and CDR2 is YFSETQ in the germline V gene. Trimming cost V 0 bases and J 3 bases, with 9 bases left between them. CDR3: CASSLEGSHTEAFF. CDR3 DNA: TGCGCCAGCAGCTTGGAAGGGAGCCACACTGAAGCTTTCTTT.

This clonotype occurred many times. This chain joins TRBV12-3 or TRBV12-4 and TRBJ1-5; perhaps TRBD1 as D (6 bases). CDR3 length: 13 amino acids. The germline V and J ends were trimmed by 6 bases and 1 base, with 7 bases remaining between them. CDR3 loop: CASSTGSNQPQHF. CDR3 sequence (DNA): TGTGCCAGCAGCACAGGGAGCAATCAGCCCCAGCATTTT.